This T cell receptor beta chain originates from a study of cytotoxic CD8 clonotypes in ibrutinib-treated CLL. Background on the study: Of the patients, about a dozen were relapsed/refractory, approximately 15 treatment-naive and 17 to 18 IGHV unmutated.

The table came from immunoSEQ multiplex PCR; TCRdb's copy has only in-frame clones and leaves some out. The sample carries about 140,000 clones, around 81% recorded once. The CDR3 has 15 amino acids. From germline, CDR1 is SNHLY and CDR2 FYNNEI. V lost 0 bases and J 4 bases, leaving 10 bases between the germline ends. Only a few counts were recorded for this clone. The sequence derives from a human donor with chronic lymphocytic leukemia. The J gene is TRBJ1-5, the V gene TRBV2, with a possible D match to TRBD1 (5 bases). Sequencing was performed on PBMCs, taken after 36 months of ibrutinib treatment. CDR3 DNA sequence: TGTGCCAGCAGTGAAGCGTGGGGCTCAAATCAGCCCCAGCATTTT. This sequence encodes CASSEAWGSNQPQHF.